These T cell receptor beta chains were read from a single sample in a study of T cell responses to AZD1222 COVID-19 vaccine. Assay: immunoSEQ multiplex PCR; the TCRdb copy retains only in-frame clones and omits some. The repertoire holds roughly 50,000 clones, with roughly 90% as singletons. Here the sequenced sample was peripheral blood, taken 28 days after the second AZD1222 dose. The origin of the receptors is an adult who received the AZD1222 COVID-19 vaccine. CDR3s include the opening cysteine and the closing phenylalanine or tryptophan.

v_gene,CDR3aa
TRBV5-1,CASSLGAEETQYF
TRBV6-1,CASSAATGANQPQHF
TRBV5-4,CASSLKTGGNEKLFF
TRBV14,CASSPRTGEVGYTF
TRBV5-6,CASSLVPEEDGYTF
TRBV19,CASSIPGTGEETQYF
TRBV2,CASSEGTLSTEAFF
TRBV6-5,CATSPDRGEKLFF
TRBV11-2,CASSSSGRLYEQYF
TRBV29-1,CSVVMAGPSSYNEQFF
TRBV5-1,CASSLNPTSGGVLETQYF
TRBV24-1,CATSDPRQGASQPQHF
TRBV29-1,CSVRDRGTYNEQFF
TRBV5-1,CASNPGVYNEQFF
TRBV10-1,CASSEADLAVSSYEQYF
TRBV6-5,CASRTGQNTEAFF
TRBV20-1,CSASRLGRLSGANVLTF
TRBV7-2,CASSLEGTGLNTEAFF
TRBV7-6,CASSWGVGSQLVEQYF
TRBV30,CAWSRGNQPQHF
TRBV29-1,CSAKSGAGGRYEQYF
TRBV19,CASSMGGNTGELFF
TRBV7-2,CASSTPGGRRQYF
TRBV7-6,CASSLLAGGRYEQYF
TRBV30,CAWKRDRPYEQFF
TRBV30,CAWSVQGNSPLHF
TRBV7-4,CASSSSPLPVPLHF
TRBV29-1,CSGGDGHNYGYTF
TRBV11-2,CASSLGVAGYTF